This TCR beta chain was documented in a study of cytomegalovirus exposure and HLA in healthy donors. J was trimmed by 4 bases and V by 1 base; bases with no gene match: 7. CDR3 length equals 17 residues. From germline, CDR1 is SEHNR and CDR2 FQNEAQ (reference sequence). PCR amplification relied on 60 Vbeta primers (plus 13 Jbeta primers). Data came from immunoSEQ multiplex PCR; TCRdb stores just in-frame clones and leaves some out. The data contain nearly 200,000 clones, approximately 83% of them singletons. Comments on this clone: Its antigen remains unknown.

Study-wide results and caveats: Common viral pathogens (according to a later analysis) appeared linked to several of the most significant clusters. Reports indicate that TCR beta sequences accurately predicted the HLA-A and HLA-B alleles of most subjects. Later analysis reportedly placed an Asian-associated ancestry cluster below the roughly 630-donor mean in N-insertions.

This rearrangement joins TRBV7-9 to TRBJ2-1; 10 positions agree with TRBD1. This clonotype originated in a boy between 2 and 10 years old in good health and CMV-seronegative. What was sequenced was PBMCs. Here the CDR3 reads CASSLVLGTGVYNEQFF. DNA for the CDR3: TGTGCCAGCAGCTTAGTTTTGGGGACAGGGGTTTACAATGAGCAGTTCTTC.